This T cell receptor (beta chain) was documented in a study of blood T cell repertoires in COVID-19 (dated by TCRdb to 2018 to 2020). Background for the entire study: Recovered participants in ImmuneRACE Cohort 3 were defined by two consecutive negative NP/OP PCR tests, clearance by a healthcare professional, or resolution of symptoms. Samples from collaborators originated in the United States, Italy and Spain and spanned both the acute and convalescent phases of COVID-19. The material from the prospective study consisted of cDNA or gDNA derived from T cells, B-cell-depleted T cells, or PBMCs. The dataset comprised deeply sampled blood TCRbeta repertoires from subjects exposed to, actively infected with, or recovered from COVID-19. A freely available public database, intended as a resource for researchers studying the immune response to SARS-CoV-2, is where the repertoires were released. The samples were drawn from the first 160 participants of the ongoing ImmuneRACE study and from some 1,300 subjects provided by 6 global collaborators. The sample metadata nearly always contained a de-identified subject ID, COVID-19 status, age in years and sex. Where available, HLA class I and class II types were taken from metadata supplied by the sample provider and were not determined by assay-based typing. Results and caveats for the whole study, not just this receptor: How much clinical and demographic metadata was included differed by source and by participant, and the metadata was provided uncurated.

According to the germline V gene, CDR1 reads SNHLY and CDR2 reads FYNNEI. The germline V end is reduced by 4 bases and the J end by 8 bases; junction bases left unmatched: 24. Spanning cysteine to phenylalanine, the CDR3 consists of 20 amino acids. Only the CDR3 region is kept as DNA, spanning 60 bases read in frame from base 1. TCRbeta CDR3 regions were amplified from genomic DNA by means of the immunoSEQ Assay, a bias-controlled multiplex PCR. Per the original workflow: The number of nucleated cells in each sample was estimated by amplification of reference gene primers within the assay. Sequence reads were collapsed and filtered to measure the absolute abundance of every unique TCRbeta CDR3 rearrangement. For each sample, productive Simpson clonality was calculated as the square root of Simpson's diversity index across productive rearrangements. TCRdb's version of the immuneACCESS table is confined to in-frame rearrangements and falls short of the full clone set. An unresolved V gene accounts for under half of the shortfall where checked; the remainder is of unknown origin. That table supplies the V and J calls and clone size; D and trimming were determined from the DNA. The sample contains 200,000 to 250,000 clones, about nine tenths of them found a single time. 3% to 3.5% of the sample lies in the top ten.

With regard to this clone: Its antigen has not been determined. No base quality information exists; no much larger clone differs at one position.

Participants in the prospective study were aged roughly 18 to 100 years, lived in 20 to 30 United States geographic areas, and enrolled through a virtual design. In the prospective study, participants were assigned to cohorts based on the clinical history participants reported in a screening survey and a study questionnaire. Mobile phlebotomists in the prospective study collected whole blood, serum and a nasopharyngeal or oropharyngeal swab from every participant. Over a 2-month period, participants in the prospective study had the option of providing additional blood draws and questionnaires. Prospective study blood samples were shipped either frozen or at room temperature before DNA extraction.

Sequencing used PBMCs or T cells enriched from blood (not recorded which). Recombination connected TRBV2 to TRBJ1-4; the junction holds 8 bases that match TRBD1. This TCR came from a woman in her 50s in a cohort exposed to, infected with or recovered from COVID-19 (not recorded which). CDR3 loop: CASSGGWVGTGPQRAEKLFF. DNA sequence: TGTGCCAGCAGTGGGGGATGGGTCGGGACAGGTCCCCAACGGGCGGAAAAACTGTTTTTT.